This passage covers 8 T cell receptor beta chains from one sample sequenced in a study of blood T cell repertoires in COVID-19. Profiled with immunoSEQ multiplex PCR; TCRdb holds only in-frame clones, not every one. Here the sample spans about 51,000 clones, roughly four fifths being singletons. Sequenced: peripheral blood. The receptor source for this set is a human donor with acute or convalescent COVID-19. The donor label of this sample is uncertain.

The chain is built from TRBV6-1 and TRBJ1-2, with D possibly TRBD1 on 5 matching bases. This CDR3 is 14 amino acids long. V lost 1 base, J lost 1 base, and 7 bases lay in between. The germline gives CDR1 MNHNS, CDR2 SASEGT. The CDR3 region has the DNA TGTGCCAGCAGTGAAGGGACAAATAACTATGGCTACACCTTC. Translated: CASSEGTNNYGYTF.

The J gene is TRBJ1-6, the V gene TRBV6-5, with D possibly being TRBD1 (5 bases). From germline, CDR1 is MNHEY and CDR2 SVGAGI. V gave up 6 bases and J gave up 9 bases, with 15 bases separating them. The CDR3 loop spans 14 amino acids. Here the CDR3 DNA reads TGTGCCAGCAGCAGAGGAAGCGGGGGTTCACCCCTCCACTTT. Translation gives CASSRGSGGSPLHF.

The CDR3: CASSLDSATSYNEQFF. In DNA form, the CDR3 reads TGTGCCAGCAGCTTAGATTCAGCGACCTCCTACAATGAGCAGTTCTTC. The gene calls are TRBV7-2 and TRBJ2-1; D is uncertain. Germline CDR1 is SGHTA and CDR2 is FQGNSA. Trimming pared 1 base from V and 0 bases from J, leaving 10 bases between. This CDR3 comprises 16 residues.

V and J are TRBV7-2 and TRBJ2-3, with D perhaps TRBD1 (5 bases). The CDR3 sequence is 15 residues long. The germline CDR1 and CDR2 sequences are SGHTA and FQGNSA. V was trimmed by 2 bases and J by 2 bases, leaving 11 bases between them. The CDR3 reads CASSLKGHFTDTQYF. The CDR3 DNA reads TGTGCCAGCAGCTTAAAAGGACATTTCACAGATACGCAGTATTTT. Full variable domain (remainder filled in from reference TRBV7-2 and TRBJ2-3): GAGVSQSPSNKVTEKGKDVELRCDPISGHTALYWYRQSLGQGLEFLIYFQGNSAPDKSGLPSDRFSAERTGGSVSTLTIQRTQQEDSAVYLCASSLKGHFTDTQYFGPGTRLTVL.

The gene calls are TRBV24-1 and TRBJ1-2, with TRBD1 as a possible D gene (5 bases). Trimming left V 4 bases short and J 2 bases short, with 10 bases between. CDR1 and CDR2 from the germline V gene are KGHDR and SFDVKD. There are 14 residues in the CDR3. Written as DNA, the CDR3 is TGTGCCACCAGTGAGATAGACAGAAACTATGGCTACACCTTC. It codes for CATSEIDRNYGYTF.

Comment on this clone: The sample carries other DNA sequences with the same CDR3. The gene calls are TRBV2 and TRBJ1-1; possibly TRBD1 for D (6 bases). This CDR3 is built from 13 residues. V lost 6 bases and J lost 1, with 9 bases in between. Germline values: CDR1 SNHLY, CDR2 FYNNEI. This CDR3 reads CASSLDRNTEAFF. The DNA for the CDR3 is TGTGCCAGCAGCCTGGACAGGAACACTGAAGCTTTCTTT.

This clone was found once. CDR3 sequence reads: CASSEEASGGNQETQYF. In DNA, the CDR3 is TGTGCCAGCAGTGAGGAGGCTAGCGGGGGGAACCAAGAGACCCAGTACTTC. This chain uses TRBV2 with TRBJ2-5, with TRBD2 matching 11 bases. Trimming removed 3 bases from V and 0 bases from J; junction bases left unmatched: 6. CDR1 is SNHLY, CDR2 FYNNEI, per germline. This CDR3 has 17 residues.

The J gene is TRBJ2-7, the V gene TRBV10-3, with 12 nucleotides matching TRBD1. The V gene end was trimmed by 7 bases and the J gene end by 7 bases; junction bases not matched to a gene: 11. The CDR3 loop spans 15 amino acids. The germline gives CDR1 ENHRY, CDR2 SYGVKD. This CDR3 is CAITVGTGGPQEQYF. The DNA for the CDR3 is TGTGCCATCACCGTGGGGACAGGGGGCCCGCAGGAGCAGTACTTC.